The next 23 T cell receptor beta chains were all read from a single sample in a study of blood T cell repertoires in COVID-19. The data were produced by immunoSEQ multiplex PCR, yet TCRdb's version contains in-frame clones alone and is incomplete. The sample lists some 62,000 clones, 75% to 90% occurring once. Sequencing was performed on peripheral blood. These receptors all come from a woman aged 55-69 years with COVID-19, enrolled during active disease.

The rearrangement links TRBV7-2 to TRBJ1-5; unclear D gene. Germline CDR1 is SGHTA and CDR2 is FQGNSA. The CDR3 runs to 13 residues. With 4 bases removed from V and 0 bases from J, the gap between germline ends came to 4 bases. In DNA, the CDR3 is TGTGCCAGCAGCTATTATAGCAATCAGCCCCAGCATTTT. Protein product: CASSYYSNQPQHF.

This clone was counted between two and nine times. The chain carries TRBV11-3 and TRBJ1-2, with 10 nucleotides matching TRBD1. Germline CDR1 is SGHNT and CDR2 is YENEEA. CDR3 size: 15 residues. With V trimmed by 1 base and J by 2 bases, 1 base remained unmatched. CDR3 nucleotide sequence: TGTGCCAGCAGCTTAGGGGGACAGGGGAACTATGGCTACACCTTC. Amino acids: CASSLGGQGNYGYTF.

The rearrangement joins TRBV28 to TRBJ2-5; the match to TRBD1 covers 9 bases. The germline V gene has CDR1 MDHEN and CDR2 SYDVKM. The CDR3 has 14 residues. Trimming cost V 5 bases and J 5 bases; bases outside gene matches: 6. The CDR3 DNA follows: TGTGCCAGCAGTGACAGGGGGTTGGGGGAGACCCAGTACTTC. Translation gives CASSDRGLGETQYF.

The chain combines TRBV7-8 with TRBJ1-2; the match to TRBD1 covers 8 bases. This CDR3 is 14 amino acids long. Germline V gene lookup returns CDR1 SGHVS and CDR2 FQNEAQ. V gave up 2 bases and J gave up 8 bases; unmatched junction bases: 7. The DNA for the CDR3 is TGTGCCAGCAGCTTATCACAGGGGGGCGGGGGCTACACCTTC. This translates into CASSLSQGGGGYTF. The full variable domain, rest sourced from reference TRBV7-8 and TRBJ1-2, is GAGVSQSPRYKVAKRGQDVALRCDPISGHVSLFWYQQALGQGPEFLTYFQNEAQLDKSGLPSDRFFAERPEGSVSTLKIQRTQQEDSAVYLCASSLSQGGGGYTFGSGTRLTVV.

This chain joins TRBV2 and TRBJ1-2; 9 nucleotides line up with TRBD1. This CDR3 comprises 13 residues. In germline, CDR1 is SNHLY, CDR2 FYNNEI. With V trimmed by 6 bases and J by 8 bases, 7 bases remained unmatched. This CDR3 is CASRDPDRGGYTF. The CDR3 DNA sequence: TGTGCCAGCAGGGATCCGGACAGGGGCGGCTACACCTTC.

The V gene is TRBV30, the J gene TRBJ1-1; D is undetermined. Between the trimmed V and J ends, which lost 2 bases and 5 bases, there was a span of 6 bases. Germline CDR1 and CDR2: GTSNPN and SVGIG (reference sequence). This CDR3 contains 11 residues. CDR3 in amino acids: CAWSPLTEAFF. CDR3 nucleotides: TGTGCCTGGAGTCCCCTGACTGAAGCTTTCTTT.

The chain couples TRBV6-6 to TRBJ1-1; a possible D gene is TRBD1 (6 bases). The CDR3 extends over 15 amino acids. V was shortened by 0 bases and J by 2 bases, with 10 bases between the two germline ends. CDR1 is MNHNY and CDR2 is SVGAGI in the germline V gene (reference sequence). CDR3 sequence (DNA): TGTGCCAGCAGTTACTCGGACAGAACCAACACTGAAGCTTTCTTT. Translated: CASSYSDRTNTEAFF.

A few counts support this clone. The chain uses TRBV24-1 and TRBJ1-5, with D tentatively TRBD1 (6 bases). The V and J ends lost 6 bases and 2 bases respectively, with 16 bases between them. The CDR3 has 16 residues. Germline V gene data show CDR1 as KGHDR and CDR2 as SFDVKD. The CDR3 DNA reads as TGTGCCACCAGTTCGCGGGGGCGCGGGGGCAATCAGCCCCAGCATTTT. Translation: CATSSRGRGGNQPQHF.

CDR3 coding DNA: TGTGCCAGCAGTCGGTACTCCTACGAGCAGTACTTC. It is translated as CASSRYSYEQYF. The chain combines TRBV12-3 or TRBV12-4 with TRBJ2-7; no clear D gene. The CDR3 length is 12 residues. Trimming cost V 5 bases and J 0 bases, with 5 bases left between them.

The chain carries TRBV7-2 and TRBJ1-4, with 8 bases matching TRBD1. Germline V gene sequence: CDR1 SGHTA, CDR2 FQGNSA. The CDR3 loop spans 17 amino acids. With 1 base clipped from V and 7 bases from J, the junction kept 11 bases outside the gene matches. The CDR3 reads CASSLVGTGAKSEKLFF. The DNA of the CDR3 is TGTGCCAGCAGCTTAGTGGGGACAGGAGCCAAGTCTGAAAAACTGTTTTTT.

This clone was seen once. The rearrangement joins TRBV13 to TRBJ2-3; D is uncertain. V was trimmed by 0 bases and J by 0 bases, leaving 7 bases between them. This CDR3 is 15 amino acids long. In germline, CDR1 is PRHDT, CDR2 FYEKMQ (reference sequence). The CDR3 coding sequence is TGTGCCAGCAGCTTAGGCCTAACTAGCACAGATACGCAGTATTTT. The encoded protein is CASSLGLTSTDTQYF.

The V and J genes are TRBV30 and TRBJ1-1; 7 bases line up with TRBD1. The CDR3 sequence is 13 residues long. CDR1 is GTSNPN and CDR2 is SVGIG in the germline V gene (reference sequence). V lost 5 bases to trimming and J lost 6 bases; unmatched junction nucleotides: 9. CDR3 protein: CAWVGQFRSEAFF. CDR3 nucleotide sequence: TGTGCCTGGGTGGGACAGTTCAGGTCTGAAGCTTTCTTT.

The chain carries TRBV28 and TRBJ1-1; no reliable D call. The V gene's germline CDR1 is MDHEN and CDR2 SYDVKM. Between the trimmed V and J ends, which lost 10 bases and 1 base, there was a span of 19 bases. This CDR3 region has 15 residues. The CDR3 is CATTSYDKPNTEAFF. CDR3 sequence (DNA): TGTGCCACAACTTCCTATGACAAACCGAACACTGAAGCTTTCTTT.

The V gene is TRBV28, the J gene TRBJ1-2, with 7 bases identical to TRBD1. Germline-derived CDR1 and CDR2 are MDHEN and SYDVKM. The CDR3 runs to 15 residues. Losses at the gene ends were 5 bases for V and 0 bases for J; bases not matched to a gene: 6. Here the CDR3 reads CASSTGESANYGYTF. CDR3 coding DNA: TGTGCCAGCAGTACAGGGGAATCGGCTAACTATGGCTACACCTTC.

The chain is built from TRBV29-1 and TRBJ2-7; weak D call: TRBD2 (6 bases). The CDR3 is 14 residues long. V was clipped by 3 bases and J by 0 bases, with 12 bases between them. The germline gives CDR1 SQVTM, CDR2 ANQGSEA. The CDR3 bases are TGCAGCGTTGACTCGGGAGCCAACTCCTACGAGCAGTACTTC. Protein: CSVDSGANSYEQYF.

The chain uses TRBV30 and TRBJ2-7; 9 bases fit TRBD2. This CDR3 comprises 12 residues. Losses at the gene ends were 3 bases for V and 9 bases for J; bases not matched to a gene: 6. Looked up from germline, CDR1 is GTSNPN and CDR2 is SVGIG (reference sequence). The CDR3: CAWRTSGTGQYF. The CDR3 DNA is TGTGCCTGGAGGACTAGCGGCACGGGGCAGTACTTC.

This rearrangement joins TRBV20-1 to TRBJ1-5; D is unresolved. CDR1 DFQATT and CDR2 SNEGSKA come from the germline V gene (reference sequence). The CDR3 loop spans 11 amino acids. Deletions cut 4 bases from V and 4 bases from J, with 5 bases between. Written as DNA, the CDR3 is TGCAGTGCTACGGAGAATCAGCCCCAGCATTTT. It codes for CSATENQPQHF.

The V and J genes are TRBV6-2 or TRBV6-3 and TRBJ1-1; D is possibly TRBD1 (5 bases). The CDR3 is 14 amino acids. Germline CDR1 is MNHEY and CDR2 is SVGEGT. The ends were cut back, 4 bases at V and 0 bases at J, with 9 bases in the middle. As DNA, the CDR3 is TGTGCCAGCAGTTCAGGACACCTGAACACTGAAGCTTTCTTT. Translating gives CASSSGHLNTEAFF.

The chain joins TRBV3-1 (or the pseudogene TRBV3-2) to TRBJ2-4, with unresolved D. Deletions cut 4 bases from V and 6 bases from J, with 10 bases between. This CDR3 has 13 amino acids. CDR1 is LGHDT, CDR2 YNNKEL, per germline (reference sequence). The CDR3 DNA reads as TGTGCCAGCAGCCCATCTAGAGCAAACATTCAGTACTTC. This translates into CASSPSRANIQYF.

This rearrangement joins TRBV5-1 to TRBJ1-3; D is unclear. Trimming cost V 3 bases and J 4 bases, with 2 bases left between them. This CDR3 has 11 amino acids. Germline V lookup: CDR1 SGHRS, CDR2 YFSETQ. CDR3 residues: CASSSGNTIYF. As DNA, the CDR3 is TGCGCCAGCAGCTCGGGAAACACCATATATTTT.

This clone is a singleton in its sample. The CDR3 loop is CASGRDRGSEKLFF. The DNA of the CDR3 is TGCGCCAGCGGTAGGGACAGGGGCAGCGAAAAACTGTTTTTT. The V gene is TRBV23-1, the J gene TRBJ1-4, with TRBD1 matching 10 bases. TRBV23-1 is an ORF; its function is uncertain. CDR3 length: 14 amino acids. Trimming cost V 8 bases and J 8 bases; bases outside gene matches: 8.

The genes are TRBV4-3 and TRBJ1-1; 8 bases align to TRBD1. This CDR3 has 16 residues. The trim removed 3 bases at V and 5 bases at J, leaving 11 bases unmatched. From germline, CDR1 is LGHNA and CDR2 YSLEER. The CDR3, as DNA: TGCGCCAGCAGCCAGCCCACAGGGGGACGAGGGACTGAAGCTTTCTTT. Protein: CASSQPTGGRGTEAFF.

The chain couples TRBV5-1 to TRBJ2-7; D not resolved. The V end was cut by 1 base, the J end by 0 bases, with 8 bases between. The CDR3 runs to 14 residues. CDR1 is SGHRS, CDR2 YFSETQ, per germline. CDR3 amino acids: CASSLSASSYEQYF. The CDR3 nucleotides read TGCGCCAGCAGCTTGAGTGCCAGCTCCTACGAGCAGTACTTC.